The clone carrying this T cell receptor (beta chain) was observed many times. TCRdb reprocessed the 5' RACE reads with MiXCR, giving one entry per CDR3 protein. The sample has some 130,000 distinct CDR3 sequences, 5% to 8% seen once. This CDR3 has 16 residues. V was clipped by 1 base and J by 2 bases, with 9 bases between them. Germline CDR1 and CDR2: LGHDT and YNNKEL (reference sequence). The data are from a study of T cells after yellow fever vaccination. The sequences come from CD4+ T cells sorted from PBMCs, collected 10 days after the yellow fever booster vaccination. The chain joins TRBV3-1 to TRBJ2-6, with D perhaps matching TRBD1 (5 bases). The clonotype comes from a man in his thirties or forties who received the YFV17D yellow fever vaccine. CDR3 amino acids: CASSQGPDTGANVLTF. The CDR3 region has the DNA TGTGCCAGCAGCCAAGGGCCGGACACTGGGGCCAACGTCCTGACTTTC.